This section outlines one T cell receptor beta chain sequence together with its context. Its cognate antigen is unknown. 60 Vbeta and 13 Jbeta primers were used in PCR. The method was immunoSEQ multiplex PCR; TCRdb's version includes in-frame clones alone and lacks a portion of them. The sample records about 37,000 clones, less than 85% being singletons. There are 16 residues in the CDR3. V lost 4 bases, J lost 1 base, and 4 bases stayed unmatched. Germline assignment: CDR1 LGHNA and CDR2 YNFKEQ. The sample is drawn from a study of cytomegalovirus exposure and HLA in healthy donors. Notes on the study in general: Evidence from a later analysis indicated that most CMV-associated TCR beta chains looked HLA-restricted. A likely sequencing artifact accounted for one observed cluster of highly shared sequence variants. The study found most TCR sequences rare, yet found some public TCRs in many donors.

The sample consisted of PBMCs. The sequence came from a woman aged 18-30 years in good health and CMV-seropositive. V usage is TRBV4-2 and J usage is TRBJ2-1; TRBD2 agrees at 10 bases. The CDR3 spells CASSPLAGGSYNEQFF. CDR3 DNA: TGTGCCAGCAGCCCGTTAGCGGGGGGATCCTACAATGAGCAGTTCTTC.